A single sample is the source of the 2 T cell receptor beta chains below, sequenced in a study of cytomegalovirus exposure and HLA in healthy donors. Use of 60 Vbeta and 13 Jbeta primers characterized the PCR. Repertoires were generated with immunoSEQ multiplex PCR, while TCRdb's copy carries only in-frame clones and drops some. The table includes a few hundred thousand clones, about 75% detected once. The sequenced material came from PBMCs. The origin of the receptors is a female donor in good health and CMV-seronegative.

The chain recombines TRBV5-6 with TRBJ2-5; the match to TRBD2 covers 8 bases. Germline loops: CDR1 SGHDT, CDR2 YYEEEE. V was clipped by 3 bases and J by 2 bases; unmatched bases: 15. The CDR3 consists of 18 residues. The CDR3 protein is CASSSITAKRERQETQYF. CDR3 DNA: TGTGCCAGCAGCTCCATCACTGCTAAGCGGGAGCGACAAGAGACCCAGTACTTC.

The J gene is TRBJ2-5, the V gene TRBV5-6; 13 bases agree with TRBD2. Per germline, CDR1 SGHDT and CDR2 YYEEEE. The V gene end was trimmed by 4 bases and the J gene end by 1 base; junction bases not matched to a gene: 4. The CDR3 covers 16 residues. The chain's CDR3 is CASSRTSGGTQETQYF. The CDR3 nucleotides are TGTGCCAGCAGCAGGACTAGCGGGGGAACCCAAGAGACCCAGTACTTC. The full variable domain, completed using reference TRBV5-6 and TRBJ2-5, is DAGVTQSPTHLIKTRGQQVTLRCSPKSGHDTVSWYQQALGQGPQFIFQYYEEEERQRGNFPDRFSGHQFPNYSSELNVNALLLGDSALYLCASSRTSGGTQETQYFGPGTRLLVL.